Below are 31 T cell receptor beta chains sequenced from a single sample in a study of blood T cell repertoires in COVID-19. Profiled with immunoSEQ multiplex PCR; TCRdb holds only in-frame clones, not every one. The sample shows 93,000 or so clones, about 91% of them seen only once. Specimen: peripheral blood. The receptors shown here come from a human donor in a cohort sampled during active COVID-19.

This sequence joins TRBV6-2 or TRBV6-3 and TRBJ2-7; D perhaps matches TRBD2 (5 bases). V was pared by 6 bases and J by 5 bases, with 20 bases between. The CDR3 has 15 residues. The V gene's germline CDR1 is MNHEY and CDR2 SVGEGT. The CDR3 nucleotides are TGTGCCAGCAGCCTAAGGACGGGGATACTTCACGAGCAGTACTTC. This translates into CASSLRTGILHEQYF.

The chain employs TRBV3-1 (or the pseudogene TRBV3-2) and TRBJ1-6, with D maybe TRBD1 (6 bases). V shed 1 base and J shed 10 bases, with 11 bases lying between them. The CDR3 contains 14 residues. The germline gives CDR1 LGHDT, CDR2 YNNKEL (reference sequence). The CDR3 DNA reads TGTGCCAGCAGCCAAGGACAACAGGGCTCACCCCTCCACTTT. Translating gives CASSQGQQGSPLHF.

The rearrangement links TRBV13 to TRBJ2-1; TRBD2 agrees at 12 bases. CDR1 and CDR2 (germline): PRHDT, FYEKMQ (reference sequence). V trimming: 3 bases; J trimming: 6 bases; junction bases outside the gene matches: 9. The CDR3 consists of 17 residues. CDR3 loop: CASSFTTSGSGGNEQFF. CDR3 coding DNA: TGTGCCAGCAGCTTCACGACTAGCGGGAGTGGGGGCAATGAGCAGTTCTTC.

This chain connects TRBV19 to TRBJ2-1; D unresolved. V was shortened by 4 bases and J by 3 bases, with 13 bases between the two germline ends. The CDR3 length is 15 residues. The germline gives CDR1 LNHDA, CDR2 SQIVND (reference sequence). The CDR3 region has the DNA TGTGCCAGTAGTAGAGCGAAGGAGAACTACAATGAGCAGTTCTTC. The encoded protein is CASSRAKENYNEQFF.

The rearrangement links TRBV3-1 (or the pseudogene TRBV3-2) to TRBJ2-6; no reliable D call. The CDR3 totals 16 residues. CDR1 is LGHDT and CDR2 is YNNKEL in the germline V gene (reference sequence). V lost 1 base and J lost 0, with 7 bases in between. CDR3 DNA: TGTGCCAGCAGCCAAGGATACTACTCTGGGGCCAACGTCCTGACTTTC. Its protein product is CASSQGYYSGANVLTF.

The rearrangement joins TRBV2 to TRBJ2-7; tentative D call: TRBD1 (5 bases). V lost 4 bases and J 4 bases, leaving 8 bases between the germline ends. The CDR3 loop spans 12 amino acids. Per the germline V gene, CDR1 is SNHLY and CDR2 is FYNNEI. CDR3 in DNA: TGTGCCAGCAGTGCGTCAGGGTACGAGCAGTACTTC. Translation gives CASSASGYEQYF. Filled out from reference TRBV2 and TRBJ2-7, the complete variable domain reads EPEVTQTPSHQVTQMGQEVILRCVPISNHLYFYWYRQILGQKVEFLVSFYNNEISEKSEIFDDQFSVERPDGSNFTLKIRSTKLEDSAMYFCASSASGYEQYFGPGTRLTVT.

This clone was found once. The chain is built from TRBV19 and TRBJ2-5, with 9 nucleotides matching TRBD1. The CDR3 totals 16 residues. Germline CDR1 is LNHDA and CDR2 is SQIVND (reference sequence). Losses at the gene ends were 5 bases for V and 2 bases for J; bases not matched to a gene: 9. CDR3 coding DNA: TGTGCCAGTAGTCCCTTCCGGGACAGGGCTCAAGAGACCCAGTACTTC. Translation: CASSPFRDRAQETQYF.

This clone occurred a few times. The chain recombines TRBV24-1 with TRBJ1-2; 9 positions agree with TRBD1. Germline assignment: CDR1 KGHDR and CDR2 SFDVKD. The CDR3 length is 13 residues. V shed 7 bases, J shed 3 bases, and the junction held 2 bases outside the gene matches. CDR3 nucleotide sequence: TGTGCCACCAGCCGACAGGGGGACTATGGCTACACCTTC. Encoded protein: CATSRQGDYGYTF.

In DNA form, the CDR3 reads TGTGCCAGCAGCGTAGGGATAGCGGGAGCCATATTTCAAGAGACCCAGTACTTC. This encodes CASSVGIAGAIFQETQYF. The rearrangement links TRBV9 to TRBJ2-5; TRBD2 agrees at 9 bases. The J segment lost 2 bases and the V segment lost 0 bases, leaving 11 bases of the junction unmatched. CDR3 length: 18 amino acids. CDR1 and CDR2 (germline): SGDLS, YYNGEE.

The CDR3 region is CASTPVGEETQYF. The CDR3 DNA reads as TGTGCCAGTACCCCTGTCGGTGAAGAGACCCAGTACTTC. The J gene is TRBJ2-5, the V gene TRBV19; D gene ambiguous. CDR1 LNHDA and CDR2 SQIVND come from the germline V gene (reference sequence). V lost 7 bases to trimming and J lost 3 bases, with 12 bases between them. This CDR3 has 13 residues.

The V call is TRBV19, the J call TRBJ2-7; no clear D gene. CDR3 length: 14 amino acids. Germline CDR1 and CDR2: LNHDA and SQIVND (reference sequence). V was shortened by 3 bases and J by 2 bases, with 11 bases between the two germline ends. CDR3 amino acids: CASSISRSTYEQYF. Here the CDR3 DNA reads TGTGCCAGTAGTATTAGTCGGAGCACCTACGAGCAGTACTTC. The full variable domain, with the rest looked up from reference TRBV19 and TRBJ2-7, is DGGITQSPKYLFRKEGQNVTLSCEQNLNHDAMYWYRQDPGQGLRLIYYSQIVNDFQKGDIAEGYSVSREKKESFPLTVTSAQKNPTAFYLCASSISRSTYEQYFGPGTRLTVT.

The V call is TRBV9, the J call TRBJ2-3; D gene unclear. Germline loops: CDR1 SGDLS, CDR2 YYNGEE. The CDR3 runs to 12 residues. V lost 4 bases, J lost 6 bases, and 9 bases lay in between. The CDR3 DNA reads as TGTGCCAGCAGCTCTCGGTGGGATACGCAGTATTTT. Protein: CASSSRWDTQYF. The full variable domain, rest sourced from reference TRBV9 and TRBJ2-3, is DSGVTQTPKHLITATGQRVTLRCSPRSGDLSVYWYQQSLDQGLQFLIQYYNGEERAKGNILERFSAQQFPDLHSELNLSSLELGDSALYFCASSSRWDTQYFGPGTRLTVL.

A single count supports this clone. CDR3 DNA: TGTGCCAGCAGTCACCCCGGGACAGCTAACTATGGCTACACCTTC. Its translation is CASSHPGTANYGYTF. The chain links TRBV3-1 (or the pseudogene TRBV3-2) to TRBJ1-2, with 7 bases aligning to TRBD1. With V trimmed by 6 bases and J by 0 bases, 7 bases remained unmatched. Germline loops: CDR1 LGHDT, CDR2 YNNKEL (reference sequence). The CDR3 is made up of 15 amino acids.

The count of this clone is one. J is TRBJ2-3 and V is TRBV4-2, with a weak D call TRBD2 (6 bases). Trimming removed 3 bases at V and 0 bases at J, with 16 bases between. Germline V gene sequence: CDR1 LGHNA, CDR2 YNFKEQ. CDR3 length equals 17 residues. DNA for the CDR3: TGTGCCAGCAGCCATGGTACCCGGGACTCTAGCACAGATACGCAGTATTTT. This sequence encodes CASSHGTRDSSTDTQYF.

The rearrangement joins TRBV7-8 to TRBJ2-7; D remains unclear. Trimming pared 5 bases from V and 6 bases from J, leaving 20 bases between. The CDR3 sequence is 15 residues long. Per the germline V gene, CDR1 is SGHVS and CDR2 is FQNEAQ. The CDR3 nucleotides read TGTGCCAGCAGCCTGGGCGAGAGTGTAATAGGCGAGCAGTACTTC. Its translation is CASSLGESVIGEQYF.

This chain uses TRBV3-1 (or the pseudogene TRBV3-2) with TRBJ2-5; TRBD2 matches at 14 bases. Trimming cost V 2 bases and J 3 bases; bases outside gene matches: 11. The CDR3 spans 19 residues. Germline V gene lookup returns CDR1 LGHDT and CDR2 YNNKEL (reference sequence). CDR3 in amino acids: CASSQTKPGLAGEEETQYF. The CDR3 DNA sequence: TGTGCCAGCAGCCAAACTAAACCGGGACTAGCGGGGGAGGAAGAGACCCAGTACTTC.

This chain links TRBV3-1 (or the pseudogene TRBV3-2) with TRBJ2-3; 9 nucleotides align to TRBD2. Germline-derived CDR1 and CDR2 are LGHDT and YNNKEL (reference sequence). CDR3 length: 15 amino acids. The junction had 5 bases not matched to a gene; V was cut back by 1 base and J by 6 bases. The CDR3 loop reads CASSQVAGEVDTQYF. The CDR3, as DNA: TGTGCCAGCAGCCAAGTAGCGGGAGAGGTGGATACGCAGTATTTT.

The chain carries TRBV28 and TRBJ2-1; D gene uncertain. CDR1 is MDHEN, CDR2 SYDVKM, per germline. Deletions cut 6 bases from V and 3 bases from J, with 15 bases between. The CDR3 runs 15 residues. The CDR3 sequence is CASSPPSGFYNEQFF. The CDR3 DNA reads as TGTGCCAGCAGCCCTCCCTCGGGTTTCTACAATGAGCAGTTCTTC.

This clone showed up just once. The chain links TRBV9 to TRBJ2-2; TRBD1 agrees at 9 bases. CDR1 is SGDLS and CDR2 is YYNGEE in the germline V gene. V was pared by 0 bases and J by 7 bases, with 10 bases of the junction left unmatched. The CDR3 covers 17 residues. The CDR3 loop is CASSVESTGGISGELFF. DNA of the CDR3: TGTGCCAGCAGCGTAGAATCGACAGGGGGTATTAGCGGGGAGCTGTTTTTT.

The chain recombines TRBV4-1 with TRBJ1-4, with 7 nucleotides matching TRBD1. CDR1 is MGHRA and CDR2 is YSYEKL in the germline V gene. Trimming removed 1 base from V and 5 bases from J; junction bases left unmatched: 4. The CDR3 sequence is 15 residues long. This CDR3 is CASSQAGQKNEKLFF. Written as DNA, the CDR3 is TGCGCCAGCAGCCAAGCGGGACAGAAAAATGAAAAACTGTTTTTT.

The chain couples TRBV15 to TRBJ2-1; 8 bases are a match to TRBD1. This CDR3 is built from 16 residues. The V segment lost 9 bases and the J segment 1 base; nucleotides outside the gene matches: 11. Germline V lookup: CDR1 LNHNV, CDR2 YYDKDF (reference sequence). The DNA for the CDR3 is TGTGCCACAAAAAGGGACAGGTCTGAGTCCTACAATGAGCAGTTCTTC. As protein: CATKRDRSESYNEQFF.

V gene TRBV5-1 combines with J gene TRBJ1-4; no clear D gene. Trimming cost V 0 bases and J 3 bases, with 12 bases left between them. Germline V lookup: CDR1 SGHRS, CDR2 YFSETQ. The CDR3 contains 16 residues. CDR3 coding DNA: TGCGCCAGCAGCTTGGAACGGCCTAGAGCTAATGAAAAACTGTTTTTT. Residues: CASSLERPRANEKLFF.

The chain carries TRBV4-1 and TRBJ1-2, with D possibly TRBD1 on 5 matching bases. CDR3 size: 14 residues. Germline V gives CDR1 MGHRA, CDR2 YSYEKL. V was trimmed by 4 bases and J by 4 bases, leaving 13 bases between them. CDR3 in DNA: TGCGCCAGCAGCCCTGTACGGGGGGGCTATGGCTACACCTTC. It yields the protein CASSPVRGGYGYTF.

This clone was seen just once. The chain is built from TRBV11-2 and TRBJ2-1, with 7 bases identical to TRBD2. The germline V gene encodes CDR1 SGHAT and CDR2 FQNNGV. The CDR3 runs to 12 residues. V was pared by 10 bases and J by 11 bases, with 11 bases of the junction left unmatched. In DNA form, the CDR3 reads TGTGCCACCCAGGGAGGGGAAGGGAAGCAGTTCTTC. This translates into CATQGGEGKQFF.

This clone appeared once. The CDR3 nucleotides read TGTGCCAGCAGCTTAAGGTTGGTGGGGCGAGAGACCCAGTACTTC. This translates into CASSLRLVGRETQYF. V is TRBV7-2 and J is TRBJ2-5, with TRBD1 as a possible D gene (5 bases). Germline CDR1 and CDR2: SGHTA and FQGNSA. V was shortened by 2 bases and J by 4 bases, with 14 bases between the two germline ends. The CDR3 is 15 amino acids.

The rearrangement joins TRBV4-3 to TRBJ2-7, with 14 bases identical to TRBD2. The CDR3 length is 16 residues. CDR1 is LGHNA and CDR2 is YSLEER in the germline V gene. J gave up 7 bases and V 1 base, and 6 bases lay outside the gene matches. The CDR3 DNA follows: TGCGCCAGCAGCCAAGGACTAGCGGGAGGGCCAGTAGAGCAGTACTTC. Translated: CASSQGLAGGPVEQYF.

This clone was seen a single time. The genes are TRBV28 and TRBJ2-6, with 8 bases matching TRBD1. Germline CDR1 reads MDHEN; CDR2 reads SYDVKM. The CDR3 runs 18 residues. J was trimmed by 0 bases and V by 5 bases; bases with no gene match: 9. CDR3 residues: CASSPAGGSHSGANVLTF. The CDR3 DNA follows: TGTGCCAGCAGTCCCGCAGGGGGCTCCCACTCTGGGGCCAACGTCCTGACTTTC. The whole variable domain, filled in from reference TRBV28 and TRBJ2-6, reads DVKVTQSSRYLVKRTGEKVFLECVQDMDHENMFWYRQDPGLGLRLIYFSYDVKMKEKGDIPEGYSVSREKKERFSLILESASTNQTSMYLCASSPAGGSHSGANVLTFGAGSRLTVL.

Note on this clone: Compared with germline, one end of the junction differs, possibly owing to a read error. V usage is TRBV7-7 and J usage is TRBJ1-1; tentatively, D is TRBD1 (6 bases). This CDR3 is built from 13 residues. In germline, CDR1 is SSHAT, CDR2 FNYEAQ (reference sequence). The CDR3 DNA reads as TGTGCTAGCAGCTTACAGGGTGACACTGAAGCTTTCTTT. Amino acid sequence: CASSLQGDTEAFF.

This clone occurred a few times. Different DNA sequences within this sample yield the same CDR3. The J gene is TRBJ2-3, the V gene TRBV4-2, with 10 positions matching TRBD2. CDR1 is LGHNA, CDR2 YNFKEQ, per germline. Trimming cost V 1 base and J 1 base; bases outside gene matches: 2. The CDR3 is 16 amino acids. CDR3: CASSQAGTSGTDTQYF. The CDR3 coding sequence is TGTGCCAGCAGCCAAGCTGGGACTAGCGGCACAGATACGCAGTATTTT.

The chain has TRBV7-9 and TRBJ2-1, with D possibly being TRBD2 (7 bases). This CDR3 has 14 residues. V lost 0 bases and J 8 bases, leaving 11 bases between the germline ends. The germline V gene encodes CDR1 SEHNR and CDR2 FQNEAQ (reference sequence). Here the CDR3 reads CASSLAGGQDEQFF. The CDR3 nucleotides are TGTGCCAGCAGCTTAGCGGGGGGGCAGGATGAGCAGTTCTTC.

This chain uses TRBV6-1 with TRBJ2-2; 7 bases fit TRBD1. CDR1 and CDR2 from the germline V gene are MNHNS and SASEGT. V lost 4 bases, J lost 1 base, and 6 bases stayed unmatched. The CDR3 contains 16 residues. CDR3 loop: CASSGGQAKNTGELFF. The CDR3 region has the DNA TGTGCCAGCAGTGGCGGACAGGCGAAGAACACCGGGGAGCTGTTTTTT.